A selection of T cell receptor beta chains follows, all from one sample in a study of OX40 agonist ivuxolimab in advanced cancers. Sequencing used immunoSEQ multiplex PCR; TCRdb keeps in-frame clones, though not all of them. The sample has 20,000 or so clones; 80% to 90% are singletons. Here the sequenced sample was CD4+ or CD8+ T cells sorted from blood, taken in a trial of the OX40 agonist ivuxolimab. All receptors derive from an adult with an advanced solid tumor such as melanoma, head and neck, liver or kidney cancer. Both conserved end residues are part of each CDR3. A D gene is named only where the DNA matches it firmly. Only some rows state a clone size, as once, few, many or a class for expanded clones.

CDR3nt,CDR3aa,d_gene,j_gene,v_gene,abundance
TGTGCCAGCAGCTTAGATTTCGGCAGCCGCTTCAGTACTTTCTTT,CASSLDFGSRFSTFF,-,TRBJ1-1,TRBV7-2,-
TGTGCCAGCTCCAGCAGTCAAGGGATTTTTGGGGTGTACGAGCAGTACTTC,CASSSSQGIFGVYEQYF,-,TRBJ2-7,TRBV2,-
TGTGCCAGCAGCTTAGGACAGGGTCCCTACAATGAGCAGTTCTTC,CASSLGQGPYNEQFF,TRBD1,TRBJ2-1,TRBV5-4,-
TGCGCCAGCAGCTATGGACAGGGTGGTAGGGAGCAGTACTTC,CASSYGQGGREQYF,TRBD1,TRBJ2-7,TRBV5-1,-
TGTGCCAGCAGCCCCTGGGTGGGACCTGGAGCTTTCTTT,CASSPWVGPGAFF,-,TRBJ1-1,TRBV5-5,-
TGTGCCAGCAGCTTGGATCTCTCCTACGAGCAGTACTTC,CASSLDLSYEQYF,-,TRBJ2-7,TRBV5-4,-
TGTGCCAGCAGCAAAGGTAGGGGACAGGTAGAGACCGGGGAGCTGTTTTTT,CASSKGRGQVETGELFF,-,TRBJ2-2,TRBV21-1,-
TGCGCCAGCAGTTGGGAGGCAGATCAGGAGCAGTACTTC,CASSWEADQEQYF,-,TRBJ2-7,TRBV10-1,few
TGTGCCAGCCGGGGGACCTTCGGGGAGCTGTTTTTT,CASRGTFGELFF,-,TRBJ2-2,TRBV6-5,few
TGCGCCAGCAGGGACAGGGGTTACGAGCAGTACTTC,CASRDRGYEQYF,TRBD1,TRBJ2-7,TRBV5-1,-
TGTGCCAGCAGCTTAGTTGGGACAGGGAATGAAAAACTGTTTTTT,CASSLVGTGNEKLFF,TRBD1,TRBJ1-4,TRBV7-2,-
TGTGCCAGCTCTCTGAGGCGGTCCCTCAGGGAGACCCAGTACTTC,CASSLRRSLRETQYF,-,TRBJ2-5,TRBV7-2,-
TGTGCCAGCAGCGGCCTCGCAGGACCCGGGGAGCTGTTTTTT,CASSGLAGPGELFF,-,TRBJ2-2,TRBV7-9,-
TGTGCCAGCAGCAACCCCCCGGGTGGCTACACCTTC,CASSNPPGGYTF,-,TRBJ1-2,TRBV21-1,-
TGTGCCAGCAGCCAACCCCGACAGAATGAAAAACTGTTTTTT,CASSQPRQNEKLFF,-,TRBJ1-4,TRBV14,-
TGTGCCAGCAGCTTAGCGCAGGCAGGGGGCGAGGGCTACACCTTC,CASSLAQAGGEGYTF,TRBD1,TRBJ1-2,TRBV7-6,-
TGCGCCAGCAGGGGCACTTCCTCCTACAATGAGCAGTTCTTC,CASRGTSSYNEQFF,-,TRBJ2-1,TRBV5-1,once
TGTGCCAGCAGCCGTTCCACAGATACGCAGTATTTT,CASSRSTDTQYF,-,TRBJ2-3,TRBV11-2,once
TGCGCCAGCAGCTTGGCCGGTGCGGAACGCACAGATACGCAGTATTTT,CASSLAGAERTDTQYF,-,TRBJ2-3,TRBV5-1,-
TGTGCCAGTATCTCAGACAGGAGGAACACTGAAGCTTTCTTT,CASISDRRNTEAFF,-,TRBJ1-1,TRBV19,-
TGTGCCAGCATCCCAGGCGGGGGAACAGATACGCAGTATTTT,CASIPGGGTDTQYF,TRBD2,TRBJ2-3,TRBV2,once
TGTGCCAGCACCGTCCGCGGGGACTCCAAAACTTTCTTT,CASTVRGDSKTFF,-,TRBJ1-1,TRBV6-5,-
TGTGCCAGCTCACCACCGATTCCAGGGGCGAAGGAGACCCAGTACTTC,CASSPPIPGAKETQYF,-,TRBJ2-5,TRBV18,-
TGTGCCAGCAGCTTAGGGGGCCCCAGGGATGACACGCAGTTCTTC,CASSLGGPRDDTQFF,-,TRBJ2-1,TRBV7-8,-
TGTGCCAGCACCTCGACTAGCGGGGGTTCCTACAATGAGCAGTTCTTC,CASTSTSGGSYNEQFF,TRBD2,TRBJ2-1,TRBV27,-
TGTGCCATCAAATCCACGGCAGGACTAGCGGGGGGTGGGACCGGGGAGCTGTTTTTT,CAIKSTAGLAGGGTGELFF,TRBD2,TRBJ2-2,TRBV10-3,-
TGTGCCAGCAGCGATGGACGTCCTGGAAACACCATATATTTT,CASSDGRPGNTIYF,-,TRBJ1-3,TRBV5-4,few
TGTGCCAGCAGTTTCTCCGAGACTAGCGGGAGAGGCGAGCAGTACTTC,CASSFSETSGRGEQYF,TRBD2,TRBJ2-7,TRBV28,-